The T cell receptor (beta chain) under discussion was sequenced for a study of blood T cell repertoires in COVID-19. Study context: COVID-19 samples collected from the United States, Italy and Spain covered acute and convalescent phases. T cells, B-cell-depleted T cells, or PBMCs provided the cDNA or gDNA that served as material.

Methods used by the authors: Reference gene primers were amplified, and this amplification served to estimate nucleated cell counts. The table came from immunoSEQ multiplex PCR; TCRdb's copy has only in-frame clones and leaves some out. The DNA was the basis for D and trimming; V, J and clone size are from that table. The sample yields approximately 150,000 clones, approximately 80% seen once. In germline, CDR1 is SGHTA, CDR2 FQGNSA. The CDR3 contains 16 residues. Trimming cost V 5 bases and J 5 bases; bases outside gene matches: 11. The chain has TRBV7-2 and TRBJ2-5, with 10 bases matching TRBD1. The sample comprised peripheral blood. The clonotype was recovered from a man between 65 and 85 years old who had recovered from COVID-19. CDR3 loop: CASSATGTGVLETQYF. The CDR3 coding sequence is TGTGCCAGCAGCGCCACCGGGACAGGGGTGTTGGAGACCCAGTACTTC.